Listed below are T cell receptor beta chains from one sample, sequenced in a study of T-cell memory formation after mild COVID-19. MiXCR was run by TCRdb on the 5' RACE reads, yielding one entry per CDR3 protein. The profile shows more than 250,000 distinct CDR3 sequences, approximately 18% of them singletons. Sequenced sample: PBMCs or a T cell subset sorted from them (not recorded which). The receptors shown here come from a man between 18 and 35 years old who had mild COVID-19 (a few samples of this study predate the infection). Cell type and time point are not known. CDR3s include the opening cysteine and the closing phenylalanine or tryptophan. D genes are given only for firm matches. Where a row states a size, it is once, few, many or the class of an expanded clone; other rows omit it.

J	size	D	V	CDR3	DNA
TRBJ2-5	-	TRBD1	TRBV14	CASSQEMGFRTGGQETQYF	TGTGCCAGCAGCCAAGAAATGGGTTTCAGGACAGGGGGCCAAGAGACCCAGTACTTC
TRBJ2-5	few	TRBD2	TRBV7-2	CASSSLAGRETQYF	TGTGCCAGCAGTTCTCTAGCGGGTCGGGAGACCCAGTACTTC
TRBJ2-1	few	-	TRBV6-2/TRBV6-3	CASSYIAGWEQFF	TGTGCCAGCAGTTACATCGCGGGCTGGGAGCAGTTCTTC
TRBJ2-1	-	TRBD2	TRBV7-2	CASSLLGLNNEQFF	TGTGCCAGCAGCTTACTGGGACTAAACAATGAGCAGTTCTTC
TRBJ2-7	-	TRBD1	TRBV10-3	CAISEDRGPEQYF	TGTGCCATCAGTGAGGACAGGGGGCCCGAGCAGTACTTC
TRBJ2-5	many	-	TRBV7-8	CASTKPRGETQYF	TGTGCCAGCACCAAACCCAGGGGAGAGACCCAGTACTTC
TRBJ2-5	few	-	TRBV6-1	CASSEELREETQYF	TGTGCCAGCAGTGAAGAGTTGAGGGAGGAGACCCAGTACTTC
TRBJ2-7	few	-	TRBV7-2	CASSFGGHPSYEQYF	TGTGCCAGCAGCTTCGGGGGGCACCCCTCCTACGAGCAGTACTTC
TRBJ1-2	-	-	TRBV12-3/TRBV12-4	CASSREGTGYTF	TGTGCCAGCAGCCGGGAGGGGACGGGCTACACCTTC
TRBJ2-1	-	TRBD1	TRBV7-9	CASSPDRPEQFF	TGTGCCAGCAGCCCGGACAGGCCCGAGCAGTTCTTC
TRBJ1-1	-	-	TRBV6-1	CASSLRAGNTEAFF	TGTGCCAGCAGTCTTAGGGCGGGGAACACTGAAGCTTTCTTT
TRBJ2-1	few	TRBD2	TRBV3-1	CASSQVTSGPSGNEQFF	TGTGCCAGCAGCCAAGTTACTAGCGGACCGTCGGGCAATGAGCAGTTCTTC
TRBJ1-1	-	TRBD1	TRBV4-2	CASSQDALQGPDTEAFF	TGTGCCAGCAGCCAAGATGCGCTACAGGGGCCGGACACTGAAGCTTTCTTT
TRBJ1-5	few	TRBD1	TRBV4-1	CASSQDQGDNQPQHF	TGCGCCAGCAGCCAAGATCAGGGGGACAATCAGCCCCAGCATTTT
TRBJ1-6	few	-	TRBV4-3	CASSQEVYNSPLHF	TGCGCCAGCAGCCAGGAAGTCTATAATTCACCCCTCCACTTT
TRBJ1-1	few	-	TRBV11-1	CASSPGKGRTEAFF	TGTGCCAGCAGCCCAGGTAAAGGGAGGACTGAAGCTTTCTTT
TRBJ2-5	many	TRBD1	TRBV7-2	CASSPGGIQYF	TGTGCCAGCAGCCCAGGGGGAATCCAGTACTTC
TRBJ1-6	-	TRBD1	TRBV18	CASSRGQVEPLHF	TGTGCCAGCTCTCGCGGACAGGTCGAACCCCTCCACTTT
TRBJ2-2	-	-	TRBV18	CASSPSSGNTGELFF	TGTGCCAGCTCACCTTCTTCGGGGAACACCGGGGAGCTGTTTTTT
TRBJ1-4	few	TRBD1	TRBV5-1	CASSGQGSEKLFF	TGCGCCAGCAGCGGACAGGGAAGTGAAAAACTGTTTTTT